Listed here are 2 T cell receptor beta chains from one sample, sequenced in a study of cytomegalovirus exposure and HLA in healthy donors. The PCR contained 60 Vbeta and 13 Jbeta primers. The protocol was immunoSEQ multiplex PCR, while the TCRdb copy is restricted to in-frame clones and leaves out a portion. Here the sample spans 90,000 to 120,000 clones, roughly 78% being singletons. The sequencing input was PBMCs. The receptors originated from a woman aged 40 to 55 in good health and CMV-seronegative.

The chain links TRBV5-1 to TRBJ2-3, with 9 bases that match TRBD2. The V gene end was trimmed by 5 bases and the J gene end by 0 bases; junction bases not matched to a gene: 7. The CDR3 is made up of 16 amino acids. CDR1 is SGHRS, CDR2 YFSETQ, per germline. As DNA, the CDR3 is TGCGCCAGCAGTACCGGGACTAGCTCCAGCACAGATACGCAGTATTTT. Amino acid sequence: CASSTGTSSSTDTQYF.

This clone was seen a few times. The V and J genes are TRBV28 and TRBJ2-5; 9 nucleotides align to TRBD2. The CDR3 extends over 15 amino acids. In germline, CDR1 is MDHEN, CDR2 SYDVKM. V gave up 2 bases and J gave up 4 bases; unmatched junction bases: 5. The chain's CDR3 is CASSLPGLAGETQYF. CDR3 nucleotide sequence: TGTGCCAGCAGTTTACCGGGACTAGCAGGAGAGACCCAGTACTTC.